This TCR beta chain was captured in a study of T cells in Graves' hyperthyroidism and ophthalmopathy. Trimming took 3 bases from V and 10 from J; bases not matched to a gene: 3. Germline V lookup: CDR1 SQVTM, CDR2 ANQGSEA. CDR3 length: 11 amino acids. From RNA transcripts, TCR beta CDR3 regions were amplified. The HTBI primer set was used in a first-round RT-PCR of the TCR CDR3. TCRdb called the multiplex PCR reads again in MiXCR, with one record for every CDR3 protein. The table records about 330,000 distinct CDR3 sequences, around 15% of them present only once. This clonotype appeared many times. Its antigen is currently unknown. Reasons for excluding patients were uncontrolled infection, other autoimmune disease, pregnancy or lactation. Notes on the study in general: A model of 13 V-J pairs discriminated ophthalmopathy from stable hyperthyroidism. The blood repertoire included most of the expanded thyroid clonotypes above 0.001.

The receptor comes from a woman between 40 and 50 years old with Graves' ophthalmopathy. This chain connects TRBV29-1 to TRBJ2-1; 7 nucleotides align to TRBD1. Sequencing used blood. The CDR3 nucleotides are TGCAGCGTTGATACGACAGGGGAGCAGTTCTTC. As protein: CSVDTTGEQFF.